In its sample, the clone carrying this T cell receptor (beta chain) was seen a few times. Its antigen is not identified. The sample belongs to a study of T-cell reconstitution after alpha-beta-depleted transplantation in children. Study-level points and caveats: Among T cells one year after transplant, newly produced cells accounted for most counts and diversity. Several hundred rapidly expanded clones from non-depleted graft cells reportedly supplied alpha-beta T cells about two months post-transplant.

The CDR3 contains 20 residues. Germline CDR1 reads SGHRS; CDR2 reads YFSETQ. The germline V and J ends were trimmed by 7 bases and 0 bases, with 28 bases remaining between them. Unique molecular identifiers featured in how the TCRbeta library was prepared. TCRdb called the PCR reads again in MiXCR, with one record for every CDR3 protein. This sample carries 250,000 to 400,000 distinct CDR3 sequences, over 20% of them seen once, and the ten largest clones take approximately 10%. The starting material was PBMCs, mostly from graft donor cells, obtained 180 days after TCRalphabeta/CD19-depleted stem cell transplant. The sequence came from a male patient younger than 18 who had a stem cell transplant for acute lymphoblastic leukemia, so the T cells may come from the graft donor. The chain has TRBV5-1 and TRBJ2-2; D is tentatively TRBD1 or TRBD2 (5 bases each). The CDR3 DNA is TGCGCCAGCTCAAGAGGGAATTTTGTGGGCCGAGGGGCGAACACCGGGGAGCTGTTTTTT. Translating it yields CASSRGNFVGRGANTGELFF.